Listed here is a single TCR beta chain. Only a few counts were recorded for this clone. Its binding antigen is unknown. No base quality values were provided; no much bigger clone lies one nucleotide off. This sample was included in a study of fetal regulatory T cell absence and autoimmunity (TCRdb year 2017). For the wider study: Autoimmunity of the exocrine pancreas was seen in the IPEX patients even though clinical diabetes was absent.

Repertoire sequencing was done on genomic DNA taken from frozen pancreas tissue. Genomic DNA, roughly 1.9-3.1 ug, was extracted from umbilical cord blood or frozen pancreas using the DNeasy Blood and Tissue Kit. Measured from the cysteine to the phenylalanine, the CDR3 is 14 residues long. Just CDR3 DNA is preserved here, 42 bases in frame from base 1. As encoded in the germline V gene, CDR1 is SGHVS while CDR2 is FNYEAQ. A distance of 9 bases separates the germline ends of V and J, which lose 1 base and 6 bases respectively. Study-wide findings and limitations: TRB gene family usage was found to be broadly similar between cord blood and pancreas and to resemble published neonatal and adult repertoires. Significant oligoclonal enrichment of the TCR compartment was observed in pancreas versus cord blood, with some top clones enriched more than 80-fold. The oligoclonal enrichment was interpreted as support for antigen-driven autoimmunity in the pancreas before birth in IPEX syndrome.

Amplification and barcoding of TCRbeta CDR3 regions were carried out by two-step multiplex PCR on the immunoSEQ human TCRbeta survey platform. Illumina instruments were used to sequence the libraries, and IgH from the same samples was sequenced in parallel. Regarding the original processing steps: To remove PCR and sequencing errors, raw reads were filtered against the IMGT V, D, J definitions and then binned using a nearest-neighbor algorithm. A clone was defined by an identical nucleotide sequence, and differential abundance between tissues was tested with a Fisher exact test for each clone at a pFDR threshold of p<0.01. A minimum inclusion filter of 10 in either sample excluded clones with frequencies too low for statistical inference. The immunoSEQ Analyzer was used for pairwise clonal comparisons, and IMGT tools were used to assess gene family usage. TCRdb re-hosts the immuneACCESS table, in-frame sequences only. Its copies lack some clones; in the studies checked, an unresolved V gene accounts for under half of them, and the cause for the rest is not known. V, J and clone size are taken as reported in that table, and D and trimming were inferred from the DNA itself. The sample table lists around 100,000 clones, more than 70% of them with a count of one. The top ten hold 1.5% to 2.5% of the sample.

What was sequenced was pancreas tissue. The receptor chain draws on TRBV7-6 and TRBJ2-2, with the D gene too uncertain to name. The clonotype originates from a male donor with IPEX syndrome. The CDR3 region: CASSLVWGPGELFF. The nucleotide sequence reads as follows: TGTGCCAGCAGCTTAGTGTGGGGTCCCGGGGAGCTGTTTTTT. With all but the CDR3 taken from the reference TRBV7-6 and TRBJ2-2 genes, the full variable domain is: GAGVSQSPRYKVTKRGQDVALRCDPISGHVSLYWYRQALGQGPEFLTYFNYEAQQDKSGLPNDRFSAERPEGSISTLTIQRTEQRDSAMYRCASSLVWGPGELFFGEGSRLTVL.